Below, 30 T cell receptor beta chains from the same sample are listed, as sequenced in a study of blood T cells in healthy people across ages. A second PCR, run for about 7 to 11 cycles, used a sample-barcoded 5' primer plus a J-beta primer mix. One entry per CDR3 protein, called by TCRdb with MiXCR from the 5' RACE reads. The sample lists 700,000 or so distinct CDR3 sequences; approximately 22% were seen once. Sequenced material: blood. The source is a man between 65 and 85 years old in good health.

The CDR3 region is CASSHRTVTDTQYF. The CDR3 region has the DNA TGTGCCAGCAGCCATCGGACAGTCACAGATACGCAGTATTTT. The chain recombines TRBV11-2 with TRBJ2-3; possibly TRBD1 for D (6 bases). CDR1 and CDR2 from the germline V gene are SGHAT and FQNNGV. The CDR3 covers 14 residues. Trimming removed 5 bases from V and 2 bases from J, with 11 bases in between.

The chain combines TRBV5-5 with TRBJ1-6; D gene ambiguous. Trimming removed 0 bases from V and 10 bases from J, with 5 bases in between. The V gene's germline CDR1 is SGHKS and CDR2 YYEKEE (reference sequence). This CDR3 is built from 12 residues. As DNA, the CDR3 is TGTGCCAGCAGCTTGGGGATGTCACCCCTCCACTTT. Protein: CASSLGMSPLHF.

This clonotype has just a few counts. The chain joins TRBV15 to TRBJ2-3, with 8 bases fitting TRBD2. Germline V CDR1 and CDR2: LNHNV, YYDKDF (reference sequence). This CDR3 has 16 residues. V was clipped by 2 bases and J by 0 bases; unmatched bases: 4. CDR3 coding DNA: TGTGCCACCAGCAGAAACAGCGGGAGCAGCACAGATACGCAGTATTTT. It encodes CATSRNSGSSTDTQYF.

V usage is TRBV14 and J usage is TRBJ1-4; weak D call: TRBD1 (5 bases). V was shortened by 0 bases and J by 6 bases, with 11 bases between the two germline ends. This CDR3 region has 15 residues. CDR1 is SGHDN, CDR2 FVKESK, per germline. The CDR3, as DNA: TGTGCCAGCAGCCAAGACTGGGGGGGAGATGAAAAACTGTTTTTT. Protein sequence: CASSQDWGGDEKLFF.

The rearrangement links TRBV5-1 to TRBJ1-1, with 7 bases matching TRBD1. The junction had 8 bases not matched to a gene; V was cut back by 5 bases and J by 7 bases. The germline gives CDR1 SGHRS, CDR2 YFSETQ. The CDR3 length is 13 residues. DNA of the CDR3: TGCGCCAGCAGACCCATGACAGGGTATGAAGCTTTCTTT. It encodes CASRPMTGYEAFF. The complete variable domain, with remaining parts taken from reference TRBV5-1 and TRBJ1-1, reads KAGVTQTPRYLIKTRGQQVTLSCSPISGHRSVSWYQQTPGQGLQFLFEYFSETQRNKGNFPGRFSGRQFSNSRSEMNVSTLELGDSALYLCASRPMTGYEAFFGQGTRLTVV.

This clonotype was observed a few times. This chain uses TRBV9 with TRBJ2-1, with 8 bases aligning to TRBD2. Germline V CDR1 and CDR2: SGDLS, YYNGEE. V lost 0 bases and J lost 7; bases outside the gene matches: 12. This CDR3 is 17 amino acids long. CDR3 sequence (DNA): TGTGCCAGCAGCGTAGGTAGTGTAGTAGCGGGAAAAAATGAGCAGTTCTTC. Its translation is CASSVGSVVAGKNEQFF.

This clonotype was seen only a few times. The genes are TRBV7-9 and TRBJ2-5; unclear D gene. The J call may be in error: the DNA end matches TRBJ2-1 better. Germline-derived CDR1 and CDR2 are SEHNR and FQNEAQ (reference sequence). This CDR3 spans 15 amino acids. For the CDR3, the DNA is TGTGCCAGCAGCCCAACTACTCTATTGGACAATGAGCAGTTCTTC. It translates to CASSPTTLLDNEQFF.

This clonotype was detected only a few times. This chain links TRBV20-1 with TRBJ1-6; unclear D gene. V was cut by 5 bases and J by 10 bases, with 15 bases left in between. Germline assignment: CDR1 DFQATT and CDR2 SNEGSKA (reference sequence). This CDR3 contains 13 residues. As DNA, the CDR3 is TGCAGTGCTCCCTCGGAGGGCGGGTCACCCCTCCACTTT. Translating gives CSAPSEGGSPLHF.

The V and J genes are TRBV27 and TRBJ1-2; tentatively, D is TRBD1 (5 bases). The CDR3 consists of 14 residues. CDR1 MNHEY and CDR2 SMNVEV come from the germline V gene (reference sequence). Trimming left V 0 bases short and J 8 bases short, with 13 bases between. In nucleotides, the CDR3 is TGTGCCAGCAGTTTATCACGGGGACCGGGAGGCTACACCTTC. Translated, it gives CASSLSRGPGGYTF.

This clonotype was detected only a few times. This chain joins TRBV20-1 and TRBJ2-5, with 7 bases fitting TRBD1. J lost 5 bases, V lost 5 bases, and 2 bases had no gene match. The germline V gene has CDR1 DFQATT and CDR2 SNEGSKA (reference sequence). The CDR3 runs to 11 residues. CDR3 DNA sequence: TGCAGTGCTTTACAGGGGGAGACCCAGTACTTC. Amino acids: CSALQGETQYF.

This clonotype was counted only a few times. CDR3 residues: CASSLPGTANYGYTF. The CDR3 bases are TGTGCCAGCAGTCTTCCCGGGACAGCTAACTATGGCTACACCTTC. The chain has TRBV12-3 or TRBV12-4 and TRBJ1-2, with 7 bases lining up with TRBD1. Losses at the gene ends were 5 bases for V and 0 bases for J; bases not matched to a gene: 6. The CDR3 has 15 residues.

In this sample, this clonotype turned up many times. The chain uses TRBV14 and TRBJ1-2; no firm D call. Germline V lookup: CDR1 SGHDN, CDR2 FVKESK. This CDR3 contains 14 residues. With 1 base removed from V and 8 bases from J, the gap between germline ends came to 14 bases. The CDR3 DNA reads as TGTGCCAGCAGCCAAGTTTCTGGCATCGCCGGCTACACCTTC. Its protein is CASSQVSGIAGYTF.

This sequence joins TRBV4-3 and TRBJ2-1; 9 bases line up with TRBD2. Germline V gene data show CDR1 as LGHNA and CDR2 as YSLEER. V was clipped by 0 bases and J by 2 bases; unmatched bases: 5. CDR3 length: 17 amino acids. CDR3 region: CASSQEVSGSPYNEQFF. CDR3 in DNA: TGCGCCAGCAGCCAAGAAGTTAGCGGGAGCCCCTACAATGAGCAGTTCTTC.

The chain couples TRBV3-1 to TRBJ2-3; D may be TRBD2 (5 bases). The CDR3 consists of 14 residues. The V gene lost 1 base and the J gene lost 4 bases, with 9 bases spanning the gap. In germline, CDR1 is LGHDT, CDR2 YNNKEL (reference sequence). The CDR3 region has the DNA TGTGCCAGCAGCCAAGTAGCGAATGCAGATACGCAGTATTTT. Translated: CASSQVANADTQYF.

The CDR3 region has the DNA TGCAGCGTTAGGATACGGGGGGACACTGAAGCTTTCTTT. This translates into CSVRIRGDTEAFF. The chain recombines TRBV29-1 with TRBJ1-1; possibly TRBD1 for D (5 bases). Germline CDR1 and CDR2: SQVTM and ANQGSEA. Trimming cost V 5 bases and J 3 bases, with 13 bases left between them. This CDR3 region has 13 residues. Full variable domain (missing parts from reference TRBV29-1 and TRBJ1-1): SAVISQKPSRDICQRGTSLTIQCQVDSQVTMMFWYRQQPGQSLTLIATANQGSEATYESGFVIDKFPISRPNLTFSTLTVSNMSPEDSSIYLCSVRIRGDTEAFFGQGTRLTVV.

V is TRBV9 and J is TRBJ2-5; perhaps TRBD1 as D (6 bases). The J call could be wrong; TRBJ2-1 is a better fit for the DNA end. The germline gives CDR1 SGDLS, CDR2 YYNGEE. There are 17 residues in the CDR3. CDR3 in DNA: TGTGCCAGCAGCGTAGGTCCAGGAACAGGGATTATCGATGAGCAGTTCTTC. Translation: CASSVGPGTGIIDEQFF.

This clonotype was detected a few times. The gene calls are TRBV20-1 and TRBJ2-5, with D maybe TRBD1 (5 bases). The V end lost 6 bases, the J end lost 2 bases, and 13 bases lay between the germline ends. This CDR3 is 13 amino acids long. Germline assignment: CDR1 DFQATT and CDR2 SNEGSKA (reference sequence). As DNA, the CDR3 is TGCAGTGCCCGGAAATCAGGGCAAGAGACCCAGTACTTC. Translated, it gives CSARKSGQETQYF.

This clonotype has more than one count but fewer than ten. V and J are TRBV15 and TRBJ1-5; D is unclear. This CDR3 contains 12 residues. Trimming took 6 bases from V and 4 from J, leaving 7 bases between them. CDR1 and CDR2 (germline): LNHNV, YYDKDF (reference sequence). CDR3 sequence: CATSTENQPQHF. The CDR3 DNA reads TGTGCCACCAGTACGGAAAATCAGCCCCAGCATTTT.

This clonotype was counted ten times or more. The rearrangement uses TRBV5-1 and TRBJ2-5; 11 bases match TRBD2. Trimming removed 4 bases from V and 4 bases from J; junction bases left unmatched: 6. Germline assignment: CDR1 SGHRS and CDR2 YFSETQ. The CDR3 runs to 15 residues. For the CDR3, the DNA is TGCGCCAGCAGCCCAGGACTAGCGGGTGGAGAGACCCAGTACTTC. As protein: CASSPGLAGGETQYF.

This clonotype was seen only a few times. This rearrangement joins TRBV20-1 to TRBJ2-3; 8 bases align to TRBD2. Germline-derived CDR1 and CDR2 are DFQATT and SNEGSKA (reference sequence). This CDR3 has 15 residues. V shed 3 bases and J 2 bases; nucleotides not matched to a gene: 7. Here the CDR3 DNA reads TGCAGTGCTAGTGAACTAGCGGCGGTCACAGATACGCAGTATTTT. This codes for CSASELAAVTDTQYF.

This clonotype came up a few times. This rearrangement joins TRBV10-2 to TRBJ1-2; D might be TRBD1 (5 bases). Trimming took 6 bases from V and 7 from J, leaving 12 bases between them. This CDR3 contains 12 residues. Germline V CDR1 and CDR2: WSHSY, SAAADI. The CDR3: CASRPRRGGYTF. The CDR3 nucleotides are TGCGCCAGCAGGCCAAGGAGGGGTGGCTACACCTTC.

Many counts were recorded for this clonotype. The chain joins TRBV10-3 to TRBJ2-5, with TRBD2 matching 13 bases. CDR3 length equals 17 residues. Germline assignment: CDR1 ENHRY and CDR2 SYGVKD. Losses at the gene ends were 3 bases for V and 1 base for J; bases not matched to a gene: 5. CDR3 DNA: TGTGCCATCAGTGAAGGACTAGCGGGGGCCCTCCAAGAGACCCAGTACTTC. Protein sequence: CAISEGLAGALQETQYF.

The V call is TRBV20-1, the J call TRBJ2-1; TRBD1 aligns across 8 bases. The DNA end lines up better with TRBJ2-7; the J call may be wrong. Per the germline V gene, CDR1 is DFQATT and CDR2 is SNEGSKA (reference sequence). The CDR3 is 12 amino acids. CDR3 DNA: TGCAGTACAGGGGGAAAGATGTACGAGCAGTACTTC. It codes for CSTGGKMYEQYF.

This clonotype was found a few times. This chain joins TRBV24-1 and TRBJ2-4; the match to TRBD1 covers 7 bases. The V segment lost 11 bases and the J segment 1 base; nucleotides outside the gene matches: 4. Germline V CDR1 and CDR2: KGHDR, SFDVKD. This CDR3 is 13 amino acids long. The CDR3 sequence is CANEGAAKNIQYF. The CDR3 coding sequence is TGTGCCAACGAGGGGGCGGCCAAAAACATTCAGTACTTC.

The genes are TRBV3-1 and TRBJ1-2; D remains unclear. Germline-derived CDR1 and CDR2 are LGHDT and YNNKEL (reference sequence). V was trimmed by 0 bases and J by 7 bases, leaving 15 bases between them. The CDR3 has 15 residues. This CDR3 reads CASSQDPDGLSGYTF. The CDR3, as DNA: TGTGCCAGCAGCCAAGACCCCGACGGGTTAAGTGGCTACACCTTC.

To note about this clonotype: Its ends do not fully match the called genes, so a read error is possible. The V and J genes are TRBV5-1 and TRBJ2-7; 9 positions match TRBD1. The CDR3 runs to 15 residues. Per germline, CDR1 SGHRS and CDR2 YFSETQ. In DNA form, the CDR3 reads TGCGCCAGCAGCTACGGGACAGGGAGCTCCTACGGGCAGTACTTC. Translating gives CASSYGTGSSYGQYF.

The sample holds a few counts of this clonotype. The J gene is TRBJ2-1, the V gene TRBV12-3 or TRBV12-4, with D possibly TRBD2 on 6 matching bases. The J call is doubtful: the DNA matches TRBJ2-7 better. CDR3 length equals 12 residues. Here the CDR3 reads CASGGALGEQYF. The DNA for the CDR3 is TGTGCCAGCGGAGGGGCCTTGGGCGAGCAGTACTTC.

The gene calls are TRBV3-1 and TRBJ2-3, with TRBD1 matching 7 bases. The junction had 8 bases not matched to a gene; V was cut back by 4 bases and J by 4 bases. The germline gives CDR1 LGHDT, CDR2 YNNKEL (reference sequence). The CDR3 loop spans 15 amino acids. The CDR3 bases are TGTGCCAGCAGCCCGGACAGGACGACCGCAGATACGCAGTATTTT. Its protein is CASSPDRTTADTQYF.

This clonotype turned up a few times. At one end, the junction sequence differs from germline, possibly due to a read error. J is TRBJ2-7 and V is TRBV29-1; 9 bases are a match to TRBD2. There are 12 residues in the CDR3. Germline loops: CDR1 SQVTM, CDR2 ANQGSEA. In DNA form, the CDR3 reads TGCAGCGTCGAAGCGGGGGGCTACGAGCAGTACTTC. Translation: CSVEAGGYEQYF.

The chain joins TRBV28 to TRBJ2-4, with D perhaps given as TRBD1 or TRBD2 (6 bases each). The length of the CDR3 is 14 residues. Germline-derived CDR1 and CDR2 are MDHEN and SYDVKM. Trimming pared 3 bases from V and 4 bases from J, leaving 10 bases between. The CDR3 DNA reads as TGTGCCAGCAGTTTCGGGGGCCGAAAAAACATTCAGTACTTC. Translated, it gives CASSFGGRKNIQYF.